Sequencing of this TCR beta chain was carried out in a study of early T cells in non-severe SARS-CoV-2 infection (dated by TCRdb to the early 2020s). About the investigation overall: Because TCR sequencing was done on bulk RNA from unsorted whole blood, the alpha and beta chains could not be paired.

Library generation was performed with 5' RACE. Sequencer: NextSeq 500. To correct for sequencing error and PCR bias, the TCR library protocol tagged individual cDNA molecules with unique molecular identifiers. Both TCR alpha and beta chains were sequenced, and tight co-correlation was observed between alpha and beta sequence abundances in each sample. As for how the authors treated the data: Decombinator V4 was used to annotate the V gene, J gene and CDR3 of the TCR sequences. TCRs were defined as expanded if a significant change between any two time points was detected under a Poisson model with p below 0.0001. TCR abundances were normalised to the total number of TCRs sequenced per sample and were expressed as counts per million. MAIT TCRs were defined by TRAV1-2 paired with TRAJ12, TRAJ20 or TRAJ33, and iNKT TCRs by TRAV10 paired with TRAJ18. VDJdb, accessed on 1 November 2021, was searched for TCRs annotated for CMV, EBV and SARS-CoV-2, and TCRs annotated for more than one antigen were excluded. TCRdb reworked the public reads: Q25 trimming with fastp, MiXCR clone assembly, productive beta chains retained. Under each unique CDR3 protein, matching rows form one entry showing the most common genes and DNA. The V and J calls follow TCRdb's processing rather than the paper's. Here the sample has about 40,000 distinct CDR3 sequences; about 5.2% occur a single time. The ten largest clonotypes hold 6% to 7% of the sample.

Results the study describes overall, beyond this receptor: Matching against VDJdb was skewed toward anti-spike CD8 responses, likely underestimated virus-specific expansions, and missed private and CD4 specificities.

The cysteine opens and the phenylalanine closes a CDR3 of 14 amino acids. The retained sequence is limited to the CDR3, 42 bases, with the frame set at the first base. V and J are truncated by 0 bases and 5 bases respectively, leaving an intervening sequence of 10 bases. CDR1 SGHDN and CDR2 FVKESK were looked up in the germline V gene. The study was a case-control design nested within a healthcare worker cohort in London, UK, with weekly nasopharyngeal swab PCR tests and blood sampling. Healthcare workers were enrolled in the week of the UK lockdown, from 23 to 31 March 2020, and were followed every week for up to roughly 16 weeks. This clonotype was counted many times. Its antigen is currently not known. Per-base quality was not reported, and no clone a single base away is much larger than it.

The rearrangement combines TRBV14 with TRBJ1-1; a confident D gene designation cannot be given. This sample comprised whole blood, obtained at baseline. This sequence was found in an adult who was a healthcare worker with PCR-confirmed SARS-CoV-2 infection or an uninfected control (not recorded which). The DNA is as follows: TGTGCCAGCAGCCAAGAGCTCAGGTCGACTGAAGCTTTCTTT. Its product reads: CASSQELRSTEAFF.